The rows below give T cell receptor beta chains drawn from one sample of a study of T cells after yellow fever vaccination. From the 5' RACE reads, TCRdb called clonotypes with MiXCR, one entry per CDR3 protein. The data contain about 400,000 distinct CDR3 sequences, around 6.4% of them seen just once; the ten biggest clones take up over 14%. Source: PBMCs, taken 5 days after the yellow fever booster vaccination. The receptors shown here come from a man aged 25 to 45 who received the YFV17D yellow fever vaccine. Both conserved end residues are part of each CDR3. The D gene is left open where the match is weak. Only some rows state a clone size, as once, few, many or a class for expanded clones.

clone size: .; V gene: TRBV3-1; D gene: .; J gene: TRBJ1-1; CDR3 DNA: TGTGCCAGCAGCCAAGATGCCCCGGGACAACGGAGCAAGCAAGCTTTCTTT; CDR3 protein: CASSQDAPGQRSKQAFF
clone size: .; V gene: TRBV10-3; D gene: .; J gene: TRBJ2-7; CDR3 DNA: TGTGCCATCGGGACCGAATTTTCCTACGAGCAGTACTTC; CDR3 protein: CAIGTEFSYEQYF
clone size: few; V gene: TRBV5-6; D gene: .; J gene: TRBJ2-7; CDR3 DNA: TGTGCCAGCAGCTTGTGGACAGAATACGAGCAGTACTTC; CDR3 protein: CASSLWTEYEQYF
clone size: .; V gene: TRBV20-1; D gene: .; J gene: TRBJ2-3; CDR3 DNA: TGCAGTGCCCAGCTCGGGGCGAGGTCCACAGATACGCAGTATTTT; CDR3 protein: CSAQLGARSTDTQYF
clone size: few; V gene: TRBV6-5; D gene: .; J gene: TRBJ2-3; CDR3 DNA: TGTGCCAGCAGTTCCTGGAACCGGGACCGATATAGCACAGATACGCAGTATTTT; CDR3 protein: CASSSWNRDRYSTDTQYF
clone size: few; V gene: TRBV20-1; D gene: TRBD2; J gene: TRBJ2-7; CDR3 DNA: TGCAGTGCTAGGGGGGGCAGTAGCGGGAAGTCCTACGAGCAGTACTTC; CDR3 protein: CSARGGSSGKSYEQYF
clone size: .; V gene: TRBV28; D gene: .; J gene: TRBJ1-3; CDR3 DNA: TGTGCCAGCGTATCGACAGCGACCGAGGGAAACACCATATATTTT; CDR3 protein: CASVSTATEGNTIYF
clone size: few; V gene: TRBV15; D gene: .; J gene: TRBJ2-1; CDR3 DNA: TGTGCCACCAGCAGTTCCTCCCTTGCGTACAATGAGCAGTTCTTC; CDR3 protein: CATSSSSLAYNEQFF
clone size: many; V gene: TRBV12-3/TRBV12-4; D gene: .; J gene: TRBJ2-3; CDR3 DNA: TGTGCCAGCAGTTTCCGGCGGAGCACAGATACGCAGTATTTT; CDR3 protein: CASSFRRSTDTQYF
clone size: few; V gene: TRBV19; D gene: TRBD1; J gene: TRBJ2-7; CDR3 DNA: TGTGCCAGTAGTTCTACCCATCACGACAGGGCTACCTACGAGCAGTACTTC; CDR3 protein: CASSSTHHDRATYEQYF
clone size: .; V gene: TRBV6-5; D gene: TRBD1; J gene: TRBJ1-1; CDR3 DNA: TGTGCCAGCTTACGGGCAGGGGGTACAGCTTTCTTT; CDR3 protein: CASLRAGGTAFF
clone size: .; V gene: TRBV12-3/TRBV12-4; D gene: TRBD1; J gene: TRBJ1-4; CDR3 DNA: TGTGCCAGCAGTCTGGACAGGGGGCTGGCTAATGAAAAACTGTTTTTT; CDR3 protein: CASSLDRGLANEKLFF
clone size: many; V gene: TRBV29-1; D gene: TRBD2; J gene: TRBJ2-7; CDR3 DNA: TGCAGCGTCAGTAGCGGGAGGGCCTACGAGCAGTACTTC; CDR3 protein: CSVSSGRAYEQYF
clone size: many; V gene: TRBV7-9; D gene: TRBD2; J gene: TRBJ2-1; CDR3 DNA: TGTGCCAGCAGCATTAGCGGGAGGGCGGCCAATGAGCAGTTCTTC; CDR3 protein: CASSISGRAANEQFF
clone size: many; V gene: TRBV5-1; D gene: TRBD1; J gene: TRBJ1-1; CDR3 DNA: TGCGCCAGCAGCTTGGCGGGACAGGGTAACTCTGAAGCTTTCTTT; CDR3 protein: CASSLAGQGNSEAFF
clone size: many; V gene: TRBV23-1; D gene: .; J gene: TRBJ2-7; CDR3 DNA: TGCGCCACCCTCGCCGGGGGCTGTTACGAGCAGTACTTC; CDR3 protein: CATLAGGCYEQYF
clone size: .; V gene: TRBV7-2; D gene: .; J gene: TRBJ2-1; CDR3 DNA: TGTGCCGGCAGCCCTCAGGCGGGCTATGAGCAGTTCTTC; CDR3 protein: CAGSPQAGYEQFF
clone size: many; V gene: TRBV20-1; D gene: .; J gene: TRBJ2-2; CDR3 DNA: TGCAGTGCCCAGTATAGAGTCACCGGGGAGCTGTTTTTT; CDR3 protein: CSAQYRVTGELFF
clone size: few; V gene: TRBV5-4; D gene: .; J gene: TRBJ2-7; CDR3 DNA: TGTGCCAGCAGCACGGGACCTCCGATTTACTCCTACGAGCAGTACTTC; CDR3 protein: CASSTGPPIYSYEQYF
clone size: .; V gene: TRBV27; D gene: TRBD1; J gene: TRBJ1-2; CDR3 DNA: TGTGCCAGCAGAGCTCCCGGGACAGGGAAAGGCTACACCTTC; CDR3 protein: CASRAPGTGKGYTF
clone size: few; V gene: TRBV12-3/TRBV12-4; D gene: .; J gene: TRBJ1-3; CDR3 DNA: TGTGCCAGCCGGGCCACGAATTCTGGAAACACCATATATTTT; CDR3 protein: CASRATNSGNTIYF
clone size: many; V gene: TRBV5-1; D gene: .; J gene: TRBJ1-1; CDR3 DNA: TGCGCCAGCAGAGGGGAAACTGAAGCTTTCTTT; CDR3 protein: CASRGETEAFF
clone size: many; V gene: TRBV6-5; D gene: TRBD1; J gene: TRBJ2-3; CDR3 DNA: TGTGCCAGCAGTTACTTAGGACAGGGTCAGACAGATACGCAGTATTTT; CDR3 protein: CASSYLGQGQTDTQYF
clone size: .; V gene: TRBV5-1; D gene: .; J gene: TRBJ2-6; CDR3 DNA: TGCGCCAGCAGTCCCACCCCGCAAAGCTCTGGGGCCAACGTCCTGACTTTC; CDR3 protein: CASSPTPQSSGANVLTF
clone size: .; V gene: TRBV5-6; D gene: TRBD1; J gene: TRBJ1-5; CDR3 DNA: TGTGCCAGCAGTCGGACAGGGGACAATCAGCCCCAGCATTTT; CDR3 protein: CASSRTGDNQPQHF